One and the same sample provided the 19 T cell receptor beta chains below, sequenced in a study of vaccination and CD4 T cells after COVID-19. No antigen has been assigned to these receptors. The Oncomine TCR Beta short-read assay sequenced DNA from cultured CD4+ T cells. MiXCR was run by TCRdb on the PCR reads, yielding one entry per CDR3 protein. The sample carries approximately 22,000 distinct CDR3 sequences, 45% to 60% recorded once. The treatment: approximately 9-day PBMC culture with coronavirus spike peptide pools or control peptides (ViraFEST assay). Input material: CD4+ T cells from blood, cultured in vitro. These receptors all stem from a human donor who had recovered from COVID-19.

The V call is TRBV15, the J call TRBJ2-6, with D perhaps matching TRBD1 or TRBD2 (5 bases each). Deletions cut 1 base from V and 2 bases from J, with 12 bases between. CDR3 length: 17 amino acids. CDR1 LNHNV and CDR2 YYDKDF come from the germline V gene (reference sequence). The CDR3 DNA reads as TGTGCCACCAGCAGAGGGATTAGAGGGGCTGGGGCCAACGTCCTGACTTTC. Encoded protein: CATSRGIRGAGANVLTF.

In this sample, this clonotype turned up once. The chain carries TRBV12-3 or TRBV12-4 and TRBJ2-7; unclear D gene. This CDR3 contains 12 residues. Trimming cost V 6 bases and J 7 bases, with 13 bases left between them. This CDR3 reads CASRTTLGEQYF. Written as DNA, the CDR3 is TGTGCCAGCAGGACGACCTTGGGAGAGCAGTACTTC.

V gene TRBV21-1 combines with J gene TRBJ2-7; the table gives TRBD1 as D, unverified against the DNA. TRBV21-1 is marked as a pseudogene. The CDR3 has 16 amino acids. The CDR3 here is CASSKVEEIRGHEQYF. The CDR3 nucleotides read TGTGCCAGCAGCAAAGTCGAAGAGATTCGGGGCCACGAGCAGTACTTC.

This clonotype showed up just once. The chain carries TRBV5-1 and TRBJ2-3; weak D call: TRBD2 (7 bases). Germline V gene lookup returns CDR1 SGHRS and CDR2 YFSETQ. There are 15 residues in the CDR3. Deletions cut 6 bases from V and 0 bases from J, with 14 bases between. This CDR3 reads CASNRGAGSTDTQYF. In DNA, the CDR3 is TGCGCCAGCAACCGGGGGGCGGGAAGCACAGATACGCAGTATTTT.

The chain joins TRBV6-1 to TRBJ2-4; 9 nucleotides match TRBD1. CDR3 length: 14 amino acids. Trimming removed 5 bases from V and 8 bases from J; junction bases left unmatched: 7. Germline-derived CDR1 and CDR2 are MNHNS and SASEGT. CDR3 residues: CASSTGTGRDIQYF. CDR3 nucleotide sequence: TGTGCCAGCAGTACGGGGACAGGGAGGGACATTCAGTACTTC.

The chain has TRBV7-2 and TRBJ1-1, with 8 bases fitting TRBD1. Germline trimming cut 4 bases from V and 3 bases from J; bases unmatched to any gene: 7. Germline loops: CDR1 SGHTA, CDR2 FQGNSA. This CDR3 spans 15 amino acids. CDR3 in amino acids: CASSSKTGDYTEAFF. The DNA of the CDR3 is TGTGCCAGCAGCTCCAAGACAGGGGACTACACTGAAGCTTTCTTT.

This chain connects TRBV6-1 to TRBJ2-6; D perhaps matches TRBD1 (6 bases). CDR1 and CDR2 from the germline V gene are MNHNS and SASEGT. V was pared by 6 bases and J by 4 bases, with 13 bases between. CDR3 length equals 15 residues. CDR3 protein: CASRVVGAGANVLTF. The CDR3, as DNA: TGTGCCAGCAGAGTCGTGGGGGCAGGGGCCAACGTCCTGACTTTC.

This clonotype was observed a handful of times. The J gene is TRBJ1-5, the V gene TRBV30; 7 bases map to TRBD1. Germline loops: CDR1 GTSNPN, CDR2 SVGIG (reference sequence). This CDR3 comprises 15 residues. Losses at the gene ends were 3 bases for V and 2 bases for J; bases not matched to a gene: 7. CDR3 residues: CAWRVTGDGNQPQHF. The CDR3 coding sequence is TGTGCCTGGAGGGTAACAGGGGATGGCAATCAGCCCCAGCATTTT.

This clonotype was counted only a few times. The rearrangement links TRBV27 to TRBJ1-1; 7 nucleotides agree with TRBD1. Germline V gives CDR1 MNHEY, CDR2 SMNVEV (reference sequence). The CDR3 contains 14 residues. Germline trimming cut 7 bases from V and 0 bases from J; bases unmatched to any gene: 5. The CDR3 coding sequence is TGTGCCAGCACCGGGACAGCAATGAACACTGAAGCTTTCTTT. Its protein product is CASTGTAMNTEAFF.

This chain links TRBV5-8 with TRBJ2-7, with no clear D. This CDR3 contains 11 residues. Germline CDR1 reads SGHTS; CDR2 reads YDEGEE. Trimming took 3 bases from V and 6 from J, leaving 7 bases between them. Here the CDR3 reads CASSYTSEQYF. The DNA for the CDR3 is TGTGCCAGCAGCTATACGTCCGAGCAGTACTTC. The full variable domain, in which reference TRBV5-8 and TRBJ2-7 provide the parts outside the CDR3, is EAGVTQSPTHLIKTRGQQATLRCSPISGHTSVYWYQQALGLGLQFLLWYDEGEERNRGNFPPRFSGRQFPNYSSELNVNALELEDSALYLCASSYTSEQYFGPGTRLTVT.

The V gene is TRBV5-6, the J gene TRBJ2-3, with 10 bases aligning to TRBD1. V lost 4 bases, J lost 6 bases, and 5 bases stayed unmatched. The CDR3 length is 14 residues. Germline values: CDR1 SGHDT, CDR2 YYEEEE. The CDR3 protein is CASSTTGGKDTQYF. DNA of the CDR3: TGTGCCAGCAGCACGACAGGGGGCAAGGATACGCAGTATTTT.

As regards this clonotype: One end of the junction varies from germline; a read error may be responsible. The chain has TRBV10-3 and TRBJ2-7; TRBD2 matches 7 bases. This CDR3 is built from 14 residues. Germline V lookup: CDR1 ENHRY, CDR2 SYGVKD. Here the CDR3 DNA reads TGTGCCATGGCCCAAACCGATGGGAGGGTGGAGCAGCACTTC. Translated: CAMAQTDGRVEQHF.

This clonotype has a handful of counts. The V gene is TRBV7-3, the J gene TRBJ1-1; 8 bases are shared with TRBD1. The trim removed 5 bases at V and 3 bases at J, leaving 5 bases unmatched. Looked up from germline, CDR1 is SGHTA and CDR2 is FQGTGA. There are 14 residues in the CDR3. The CDR3 is CASSLTGGDTEAFF. As DNA, the CDR3 is TGTGCCAGCAGCCTCACAGGGGGTGACACTGAAGCTTTCTTT.

This sequence joins TRBV18 and TRBJ1-2, with D perhaps TRBD1 (5 bases). From germline, CDR1 is KGHSH and CDR2 LQKENI. Trimming pared 2 bases from V and 10 bases from J, leaving 14 bases between. This CDR3 region has 13 residues. The CDR3: CASSPGAARDYTF. DNA for the CDR3: TGTGCCAGCTCACCAGGGGCAGCGCGGGACTACACCTTC. Full variable domain (remainder filled in from reference TRBV18 and TRBJ1-2): NAGVMQNPRHLVRRRGQEARLRCSPMKGHSHVYWYRQLPEEGLKFMVYLQKENIIDESGMPKERFSAEFPKEGPSILRIQQVVRGDSAAYFCASSPGAARDYTFGSGTRLTVV.

In its sample, this clonotype was seen a few times. The chain recombines TRBV20-1 with TRBJ2-3; 13 nucleotides agree with TRBD2. This CDR3 is 16 amino acids long. Germline V lookup: CDR1 DFQATT, CDR2 SNEGSKA (reference sequence). V shed 3 bases and J 3 bases; nucleotides not matched to a gene: 6. The CDR3 reads CSARGGTSGTTDTQYF. The CDR3 DNA sequence: TGCAGTGCTAGGGGTGGGACTAGCGGGACGACAGATACGCAGTATTTT.

V usage is TRBV7-2 and J usage is TRBJ1-5, with a possible D match to TRBD1 (5 bases). Trimming left V 3 bases short and J 4 bases short, with 10 bases between. The CDR3 loop spans 14 amino acids. The germline V gene has CDR1 SGHTA and CDR2 FQGNSA. The CDR3 sequence: CASSFRDGNQPQHF. DNA of the CDR3: TGTGCCAGCAGCTTTCGGGACGGAAATCAGCCCCAGCATTTT. The full variable domain, rest sourced from reference TRBV7-2 and TRBJ1-5, is GAGVSQSPSNKVTEKGKDVELRCDPISGHTALYWYRQSLGQGLEFLIYFQGNSAPDKSGLPSDRFSAERTGGSVSTLTIQRTQQEDSAVYLCASSFRDGNQPQHFGDGTRLSIL.

Only a few counts were recorded for this clonotype. The gene calls are TRBV2 and TRBJ1-5, with D tentatively TRBD1 (6 bases). With 6 bases removed from V and 4 bases from J, the gap between germline ends came to 13 bases. The CDR3 consists of 14 residues. Germline V lookup: CDR1 SNHLY, CDR2 FYNNEI. In nucleotides, the CDR3 is TGTGCCAGCAGCTCACGGACAGCAAATCAGCCCCAGCATTTT. As protein: CASSSRTANQPQHF. Drawing the rest from reference TRBV2 and TRBJ1-5, the complete variable domain is EPEVTQTPSHQVTQMGQEVILRCVPISNHLYFYWYRQILGQKVEFLVSFYNNEISEKSEIFDDQFSVERPDGSNFTLKIRSTKLEDSAMYFCASSSRTANQPQHFGDGTRLSIL.

The chain recombines TRBV19 with TRBJ2-5; D call uncertain. This CDR3 region has 13 residues. The germline gives CDR1 LNHDA, CDR2 SQIVND (reference sequence). The V end was cut by 4 bases, the J end by 4 bases, with 10 bases between. The CDR3 bases are TGTGCCAGTAGTAACCGGGCTCGAGAGACCCAGTACTTC. Protein: CASSNRARETQYF.

The J gene is TRBJ2-1, the V gene TRBV27; no definite D call. Trimming pared 0 bases from V and 1 base from J, leaving 7 bases between. Germline lookup yields CDR1 MNHEY and CDR2 SMNVEV (reference sequence). This CDR3 is built from 15 residues. CDR3 sequence reads: CASSLSTPSYNEQFF. In nucleotides, the CDR3 is TGTGCCAGCAGTTTATCAACACCATCCTACAATGAGCAGTTCTTC.